The 17 T cell receptor beta chains below all came from one sample that was sequenced in a study of cytomegalovirus exposure and HLA in healthy donors. PCR primers comprised 60 Vbeta and 13 Jbeta primers. TCRdb keeps only in-frame clones here, not all; method: immunoSEQ multiplex PCR. The sample records 130,000 or so clones, around 65% being singletons. Source material: PBMCs. These receptors were collected from a man younger than 35 in good health and CMV-seronegative.

The genes are TRBV6-5 and TRBJ2-5; TRBD1 is a possible D gene (6 bases). The CDR3 has 12 residues. Trimming left V 6 bases short and J 5 bases short, with 10 bases between. Germline CDR1 and CDR2: MNHEY and SVGAGI. The CDR3 DNA is TGTGCCAGCAGCCCGAGGGGGGAGACCCAGTACTTC. Translated: CASSPRGETQYF.

The genes are TRBV28 and TRBJ1-1; 9 bases agree with TRBD1. The CDR3 extends over 12 amino acids. Germline assignment: CDR1 MDHEN and CDR2 SYDVKM. Trimming at V came to 7 bases and at J to 8 bases, leaving 5 bases not matched to a gene. CDR3 protein: CASTTGGWEAFF. CDR3 sequence (DNA): TGTGCCAGCACCACAGGGGGCTGGGAAGCTTTCTTT.

The rearrangement joins TRBV20-1 to TRBJ2-1; maybe TRBD1 (6 bases). Germline CDR1 is DFQATT and CDR2 is SNEGSKA (reference sequence). This CDR3 comprises 10 residues. Trimming cost V 5 bases and J 11 bases, with 10 bases left between them. CDR3 residues: CSAYREKQFF. CDR3 sequence (DNA): TGCAGTGCTTACAGGGAGAAGCAGTTCTTC.

The genes are TRBV4-1 and TRBJ2-1; possible D gene TRBD2, 5 bases. The CDR3 runs to 14 residues. The germline gives CDR1 MGHRA, CDR2 YSYEKL. V lost 1 base, J lost 9 bases, and 13 bases lay in between. The CDR3 loop reads CASSQGRGDSEQFF. The CDR3 coding sequence is TGCGCCAGCAGCCAAGGCCGGGGTGACTCTGAGCAGTTCTTC.

The table lists this clone with a few counts. The V call is TRBV19, the J call TRBJ1-5; D unclear. This CDR3 is 16 amino acids long. The germline gives CDR1 LNHDA, CDR2 SQIVND (reference sequence). Trimming removed 3 bases from V and 4 bases from J, with 16 bases in between. The CDR3 protein is CASSIGRDSWNQPQHF. The CDR3 nucleotides read TGTGCCAGTAGTATCGGCCGGGATAGTTGGAATCAGCCCCAGCATTTT.

The chain couples TRBV27 to TRBJ2-6; D gene unclear. CDR3 length: 12 residues. Germline CDR1 and CDR2: MNHEY and SMNVEV (reference sequence). The germline V and J ends were trimmed by 8 bases and 2 bases, with 4 bases remaining between them. The CDR3 DNA reads as TGTGCCAGCGGGCCTGGGGCCAACGTCCTGACTTTC. It translates to CASGPGANVLTF.

This clone was found a few times. The gene calls are TRBV6-5 and TRBJ2-7; 10 positions match TRBD1. The CDR3 is 15 amino acids. V dropped 5 bases and J dropped 2; count of bases not matched to a gene: 6. Germline loops: CDR1 MNHEY, CDR2 SVGAGI. CDR3 nucleotide sequence: TGTGCCAGCAGTCGGCCGGGACAGGGGACCTACGAGCAGTACTTC. Its translation is CASSRPGQGTYEQYF.

The DNA of the CDR3 is TGTGCCATCAGTGAGTCCGCCCCAGGGTCCGGGAACACTGAAGCTTTCTTT. Protein sequence: CAISESAPGSGNTEAFF. J is TRBJ1-1 and V is TRBV10-3; tentative D call: TRBD1 (5 bases). CDR1 and CDR2 (germline): ENHRY, SYGVKD. This CDR3 region has 17 residues. V was trimmed by 0 bases and J by 1 base, leaving 15 bases between them.

V and J are TRBV7-9 and TRBJ1-2; 11 positions match TRBD1. The CDR3 is 14 residues long. J was trimmed by 6 bases and V by 6 bases; bases with no gene match: 6. The V gene's germline CDR1 is SEHNR and CDR2 FQNEAQ (reference sequence). CDR3 DNA: TGTGCCAGCAGTGAAGGACAGGGGGCGAATGGCTACACCTTC. It translates to CASSEGQGANGYTF.

V is TRBV15 and J is TRBJ2-5; tentative D call: TRBD2 (5 bases). This CDR3 is 14 amino acids long. V was cut by 5 bases and J by 4 bases, with 14 bases left in between. CDR1 and CDR2 (germline): LNHNV, YYDKDF (reference sequence). In nucleotides, the CDR3 is TGTGCCACCAGCTCCCGGACTGGGAGAGAGACCCAGTACTTC. It yields the protein CATSSRTGRETQYF. The variable domain in full, with the rest retrieved from reference TRBV15 and TRBJ2-5, is DAMVIQNPRYQVTQFGKPVTLSCSQTLNHNVMYWYQQKSSQAPKLLFHYYDKDFNNEADTPDNFQSRRPNTSFCFLDIRSPGLGDTAMYLCATSSRTGRETQYFGPGTRLLVL.

This clone was found a few times. The chain uses TRBV2 and TRBJ2-5; 10 nucleotides agree with TRBD2. The length of the CDR3 is 15 residues. Trimming cost V 5 bases and J 5 bases; bases outside gene matches: 8. CDR1 and CDR2 from the germline V gene are SNHLY and FYNNEI. This chain's CDR3 is CASSWSGGAGETQYF. As DNA, the CDR3 is TGTGCCAGCAGTTGGAGCGGGGGGGCCGGGGAGACCCAGTACTTC.

This chain uses TRBV18 with TRBJ1-5, with 7 positions matching TRBD1. V lost 5 bases to trimming and J lost 1 base; unmatched junction nucleotides: 14. The CDR3 has 18 residues. Germline V lookup: CDR1 KGHSH, CDR2 LQKENI. CDR3 DNA sequence: TGTGCCAGCTCAGCCGAGACAGGGAAGGTGTGGAGCAATCAGCCCCAGCATTTT. It codes for CASSAETGKVWSNQPQHF.

The gene calls are TRBV7-2 and TRBJ1-2; TRBD1 might be the D (6 bases). The CDR3 runs 14 residues. Germline V gives CDR1 SGHTA, CDR2 FQGNSA. V was trimmed by 0 bases and J by 3 bases, leaving 8 bases between them. CDR3 nucleotide sequence: TGTGCCAGCAGCTTAGCGGGACAAGACTATGGCTACACCTTC. It yields the protein CASSLAGQDYGYTF.

The chain couples TRBV28 to TRBJ2-7; no firm D call. CDR1 MDHEN and CDR2 SYDVKM come from the germline V gene. The CDR3 contains 8 residues. Trimming shortened V by 9 bases and J by 9 bases, and 6 bases separated the two germline ends. CDR3 bases: TGTGCCAGTTTCGGGCAGTACTTC. Translating it yields CASFGQYF.

The chain uses TRBV7-9 and TRBJ2-2, with 13 bases matching TRBD2. The ends lost 3 bases at V and 5 bases at J; junction bases unmatched: 6. From germline, CDR1 is SEHNR and CDR2 FQNEAQ (reference sequence). The CDR3 consists of 17 residues. CDR3 loop: CASSFGGLAGETGELFF. CDR3 bases: TGTGCCAGCAGCTTCGGCGGACTAGCGGGGGAGACCGGGGAGCTGTTTTTT.

J is TRBJ2-7 and V is TRBV27; 8 bases agree with TRBD2. This CDR3 is built from 15 residues. The germline V gene has CDR1 MNHEY and CDR2 SMNVEV (reference sequence). V lost 1 base and J lost 3; bases outside the gene matches: 5. The CDR3 nucleotides are TGTGCCAGCAGTTTATTTCCCGGGGGGGACTACGAGCAGTACTTC. Protein product: CASSLFPGGDYEQYF.

The J gene is TRBJ1-3, the V gene TRBV10-3; tentatively, D is TRBD1 (6 bases). Germline assignment: CDR1 ENHRY and CDR2 SYGVKD. V was trimmed by 3 bases and J by 4 bases, leaving 16 bases between them. There are 16 residues in the CDR3. Here the CDR3 reads CAISELGRGSGNTIYF. Here the CDR3 DNA reads TGTGCCATCAGTGAATTGGGGAGGGGGAGCGGAAACACCATATATTTT.